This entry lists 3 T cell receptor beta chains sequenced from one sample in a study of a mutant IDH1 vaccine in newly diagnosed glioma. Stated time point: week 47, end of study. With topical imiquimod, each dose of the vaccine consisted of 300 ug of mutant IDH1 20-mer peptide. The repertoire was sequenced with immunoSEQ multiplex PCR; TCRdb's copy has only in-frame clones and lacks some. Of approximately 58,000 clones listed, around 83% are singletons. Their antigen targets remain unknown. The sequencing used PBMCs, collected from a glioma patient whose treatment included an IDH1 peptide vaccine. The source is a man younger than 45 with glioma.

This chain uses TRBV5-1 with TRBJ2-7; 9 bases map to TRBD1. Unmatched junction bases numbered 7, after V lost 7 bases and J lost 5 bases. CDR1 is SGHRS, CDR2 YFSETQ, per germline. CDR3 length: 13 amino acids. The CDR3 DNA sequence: TGCGCCAGCTCACGGGACAGGGTCGACGAGCAGTACTTC. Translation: CASSRDRVDEQYF.

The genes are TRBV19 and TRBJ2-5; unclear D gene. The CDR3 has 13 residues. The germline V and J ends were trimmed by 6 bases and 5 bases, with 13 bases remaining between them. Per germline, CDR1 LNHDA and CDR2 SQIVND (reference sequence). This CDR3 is CASRGFSRETQYF. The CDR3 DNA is TGTGCCAGTAGAGGATTTTCCCGGGAGACCCAGTACTTC.

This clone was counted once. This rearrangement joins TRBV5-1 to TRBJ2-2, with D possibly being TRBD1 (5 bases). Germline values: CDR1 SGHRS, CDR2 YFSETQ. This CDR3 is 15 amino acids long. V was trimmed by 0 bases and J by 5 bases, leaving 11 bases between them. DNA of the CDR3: TGCGCCAGCAGCTTGGATGTAGGGGTGACCGGGGAGCTGTTTTTT. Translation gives CASSLDVGVTGELFF.